The entry that follows covers one T cell receptor beta chain sequence. Its antigen is still unknown. The PCR ran on 60 Vbeta and 13 Jbeta primers. The method was immunoSEQ multiplex PCR; TCRdb's version includes in-frame clones alone and lacks a portion of them. Of around 140,000 clones listed, 78% are singletons. This entry is derived from a study of cytomegalovirus exposure and HLA in healthy donors. The study, taken as a whole, reports: Many donors carried some public TCRs, although rarity characterized most TCR sequences.

Material: PBMCs. This sequence was found in a female donor in good health and CMV-seronegative.

The CDR3 protein is CAWRKGVYEQYF. CDR3 in DNA: TGTGCCTGGAGGAAAGGGGTGTACGAGCAGTACTTC. This chain connects TRBV30 to TRBJ2-5; tentative D call: TRBD1 (5 bases). The DNA end is more similar to TRBJ2-7, so the J call may be wrong. Germline CDR1 GTSNPN, CDR2 SVGIG (reference sequence). The CDR3 loop spans 12 amino acids.